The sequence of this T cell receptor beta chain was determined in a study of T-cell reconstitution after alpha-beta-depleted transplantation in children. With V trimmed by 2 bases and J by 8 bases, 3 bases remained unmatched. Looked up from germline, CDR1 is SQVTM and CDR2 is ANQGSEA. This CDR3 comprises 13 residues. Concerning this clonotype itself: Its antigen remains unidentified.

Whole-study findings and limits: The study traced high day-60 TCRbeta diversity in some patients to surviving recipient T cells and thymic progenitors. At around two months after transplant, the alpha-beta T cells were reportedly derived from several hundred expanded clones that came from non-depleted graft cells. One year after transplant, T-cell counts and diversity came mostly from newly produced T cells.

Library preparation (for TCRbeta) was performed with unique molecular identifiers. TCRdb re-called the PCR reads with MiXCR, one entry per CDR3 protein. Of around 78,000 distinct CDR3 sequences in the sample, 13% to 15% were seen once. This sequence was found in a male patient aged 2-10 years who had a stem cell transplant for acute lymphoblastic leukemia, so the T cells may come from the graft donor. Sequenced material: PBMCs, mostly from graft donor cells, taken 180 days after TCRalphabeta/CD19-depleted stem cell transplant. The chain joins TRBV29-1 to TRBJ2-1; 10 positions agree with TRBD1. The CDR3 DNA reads TGCAGCGTTGAAAGGGACAGGGGCGATGAGCAGTTCTTC. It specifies CSVERDRGDEQFF.